The next 3 T cell receptor beta chains were all read from a single sample in a study of tumor-infiltrating lymphocytes in oesophageal squamous cell carcinoma. One entry per CDR3 protein, called by TCRdb with MiXCR from the PCR reads. Seen here are around 12,000 distinct CDR3 sequences, more than 45% observed once, and the top ten hold 28%. The specimen was esophageal tumor tissue. The source is a female donor with esophageal squamous cell carcinoma.

The rearrangement joins TRBV25-1 to TRBJ1-1; D unresolved. The CDR3 contains 14 residues. The germline CDR1 and CDR2 sequences are MGHDK and SYGVNS. Trimming removed 0 bases at V and 5 bases at J, with 10 bases between. The CDR3 reads CASSEYVGLTEAFF. CDR3 sequence (DNA): TGTGCCAGCAGTGAATACGTAGGGCTGACTGAAGCTTTCTTT.

The table lists this clonotype with a few counts. This may stem from a read error, because a much larger clone lies one nucleotide away. The gene calls are TRBV6-1 and TRBJ2-1; possibly TRBD1 or TRBD2 for D (6 bases each). Trimming pared 5 bases from V and 10 bases from J, leaving 12 bases between. CDR3 length: 12 residues. Looked up from germline, CDR1 is MNHNS and CDR2 is SASEGT. CDR3 residues: CASSLGAGEQFF. Here the CDR3 DNA reads TGTGCCAGCAGTTTGGGGGCGGGGGAGCAGTTCTTC.

This clonotype occurred once. This may be a read error: a much more frequent sequence differs by one nucleotide. V usage is TRBV7-2 and J usage is TRBJ2-3; TRBD2 might be the D (5 bases). From germline, CDR1 is SGHTA and CDR2 FQGNSA. V lost 0 bases and J 14 bases, leaving 15 bases between the germline ends. This CDR3 spans 13 amino acids. For the CDR3, the DNA is TGTGCCAGCAGCTTAGCGATCGCCGGGGAGCTGTATTTT. Protein: CASSLAIAGELYF.